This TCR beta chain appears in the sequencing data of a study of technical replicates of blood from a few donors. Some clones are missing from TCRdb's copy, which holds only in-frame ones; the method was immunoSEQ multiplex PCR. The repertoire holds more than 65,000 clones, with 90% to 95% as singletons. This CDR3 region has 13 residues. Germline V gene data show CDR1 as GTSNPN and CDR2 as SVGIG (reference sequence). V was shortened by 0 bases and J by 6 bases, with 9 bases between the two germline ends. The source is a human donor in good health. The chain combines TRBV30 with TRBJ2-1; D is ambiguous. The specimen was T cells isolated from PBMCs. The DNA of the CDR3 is TGTGCCTGGAGTGTACAGAAACCCAATGAGCAGTTCTTC. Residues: CAWSVQKPNEQFF.